One and the same sample provided the 18 T cell receptor beta chains below, sequenced in a study of T cells after yellow fever vaccination. TCRdb fed the 5' RACE reads into MiXCR, producing one record per CDR3 protein. The sample shows about 170,000 distinct CDR3 sequences, 8% to 13% of them seen only once. The specimen comprised CD8+ T cells sorted from PBMCs, sampled 15 days after the yellow fever booster vaccination. These receptors all stem from a man aged 18 to 30 who received the YFV17D yellow fever vaccine.

This clonotype appeared a few times. The V and J genes are TRBV4-1 and TRBJ2-1, with 8 bases aligning to TRBD1. The junction had 8 bases not matched to a gene; V was cut back by 4 bases and J by 6 bases. The CDR3 consists of 15 residues. Germline CDR1 is MGHRA and CDR2 is YSYEKL. CDR3 sequence reads: CASSLGQGWGNEQFF. In DNA form, the CDR3 reads TGCGCCAGCAGCCTCGGACAGGGCTGGGGCAATGAGCAGTTCTTC.

This clonotype was detected many times. This chain joins TRBV20-1 and TRBJ1-5, with a possible D match to TRBD1 (6 bases). The V end lost 3 bases, the J end lost 5 bases, and 14 bases lay between the germline ends. The CDR3 has 14 residues. Germline CDR1 and CDR2: DFQATT and SNEGSKA (reference sequence). CDR3 amino acids: CSASAGDRYQPQHF. The CDR3 bases are TGCAGTGCTAGTGCAGGGGATAGGTATCAGCCCCAGCATTTT.

This clonotype was seen a handful of times. The V call is TRBV4-1, the J call TRBJ1-2, with D possibly being TRBD1 (6 bases). Trimming left V 1 base short and J 6 bases short, with 18 bases between. This CDR3 is built from 16 residues. Looked up from germline, CDR1 is MGHRA and CDR2 is YSYEKL. CDR3 sequence reads: CASSQVSGGQGHGYTF. Here the CDR3 DNA reads TGCGCCAGCAGCCAAGTGTCGGGAGGGCAGGGGCATGGCTACACCTTC.

The genes are TRBV7-9 and TRBJ2-7, with D uncertain. Germline V gives CDR1 SEHNR, CDR2 FQNEAQ (reference sequence). The V and J ends lost 3 bases and 3 bases respectively, with 9 bases between them. The CDR3 is made up of 13 amino acids. CDR3 amino acids: CASSFGPFYEQYV. In DNA, the CDR3 is TGTGCCAGCAGCTTCGGACCCTTCTACGAGCAGTACGTC.

The V call is TRBV7-9, the J call TRBJ2-5; 11 bases fit TRBD2. The germline V gene encodes CDR1 SEHNR and CDR2 FQNEAQ (reference sequence). The V and J ends lost 5 bases and 3 bases, in that order; junction bases with no gene match: 8. CDR3 size: 16 residues. The CDR3 coding sequence is TGTGCCAGCAGCGAGACTAGCGGGGCAAATGAAGAGACCCAGTACTTC. Protein product: CASSETSGANEETQYF.

This clonotype was recorded a few times. The CDR3 protein is CASSPSALADEQFF. CDR3 nucleotides: TGTGCCAGCAGCCCCTCAGCCCTAGCCGATGAGCAGTTCTTC. The chain carries TRBV6-5 and TRBJ2-1; a weak D match, TRBD2 (5 bases). V was trimmed by 6 bases and J by 8 bases, leaving 17 bases between them. The CDR3 runs 14 residues. CDR1 is MNHEY and CDR2 is SVGAGI in the germline V gene.

The chain joins TRBV7-9 to TRBJ2-5, with D uncertain. Deletions cut 2 bases from V and 5 bases from J, with 3 bases between. The CDR3 sequence is 11 residues long. Germline lookup yields CDR1 SEHNR and CDR2 FQNEAQ (reference sequence). The CDR3 DNA reads as TGTGCCAGCAGCTTACATGAGACCCAGTACTTC. Its translation: CASSLHETQYF.

In this sample, this clonotype turned up a few times. This sequence joins TRBV12-3 or TRBV12-4 and TRBJ1-1; TRBD1 matches 8 bases. J gave up 6 bases and V 3 bases, and 3 bases lay outside the gene matches. The CDR3 consists of 13 residues. The CDR3 loop is CASSFQGASEAFF. In DNA, the CDR3 is TGTGCCAGCAGTTTTCAGGGGGCCTCTGAAGCTTTCTTT.

This clonotype was counted a few times. This chain joins TRBV5-1 and TRBJ2-5; D not resolved. Trimming shortened V by 5 bases and J by 5 bases, and 13 bases separated the two germline ends. Germline assignment: CDR1 SGHRS and CDR2 YFSETQ. This CDR3 comprises 13 residues. Here the CDR3 reads CASRFPPEETQYF. The DNA of the CDR3 is TGCGCCAGCAGGTTCCCCCCCGAGGAGACCCAGTACTTC.

This clonotype was observed a handful of times. The genes are TRBV9 and TRBJ2-3, with TRBD1 as a possible D gene (5 bases). CDR1 and CDR2 (germline): SGDLS, YYNGEE. Deletions cut 2 bases from V and 2 bases from J, with 9 bases between. The CDR3 contains 14 residues. CDR3 protein: CASSVGQITDTQYF. The DNA for the CDR3 is TGTGCCAGCAGCGTGGGGCAGATCACAGATACGCAGTATTTT.

In its sample, this clonotype was seen a few times. This chain uses TRBV6-2 or TRBV6-3 with TRBJ2-7, with D possibly matching TRBD1 (6 bases). This CDR3 region has 14 residues. The V gene lost 5 bases and the J gene lost 3 bases, with 14 bases spanning the gap. CDR1 is MNHEY, CDR2 SVGEGT, per germline. As DNA, the CDR3 is TGTGCCAGCAGTCCAACAGGGTTCGGCTACGAGCAGTACGTC. This encodes CASSPTGFGYEQYV.

This chain uses TRBV7-9 with TRBJ1-1, with D perhaps matching TRBD1 (6 bases). Per the germline V gene, CDR1 is SEHNR and CDR2 is FQNEAQ (reference sequence). Trimming took 8 bases from V and 6 from J, leaving 22 bases between them. The CDR3 has 15 amino acids. CDR3 amino acids: CASQGSFPRVAEAFF. CDR3 nucleotides: TGTGCCAGCCAGGGGTCCTTCCCAAGGGTGGCTGAAGCTTTCTTT.

The V gene is TRBV7-3, the J gene TRBJ2-3, with D possibly TRBD2 on 6 matching bases. The CDR3 has 17 amino acids. V was trimmed by 5 bases and J by 2 bases, leaving 20 bases between them. The germline gives CDR1 SGHTA, CDR2 FQGTGA. CDR3 region: CASSARGGAGHTDTQYF. CDR3 in DNA: TGTGCCAGCAGCGCCAGAGGCGGGGCGGGCCACACAGATACGCAGTATTTT.

The chain combines TRBV7-8 with TRBJ1-5; D gene uncertain. This CDR3 contains 14 residues. CDR1 and CDR2 (germline): SGHVS, FQNEAQ. V lost 3 bases and J 7 bases, leaving 13 bases between the germline ends. The CDR3 DNA reads TGTGCCAGCAGCTTCGGCAGAACTCACCAGCCCCAGCATTTT. This codes for CASSFGRTHQPQHF.

The sample holds many counts of this clonotype. The chain recombines TRBV2 with TRBJ2-2, with 9 bases matching TRBD2. The V gene's germline CDR1 is SNHLY and CDR2 FYNNEI. J gave up 2 bases and V 6 bases, and 13 bases lay outside the gene matches. This CDR3 contains 18 residues. The DNA for the CDR3 is TGTGCCAGCAGACCAGTCTTCAGCGGGGGGCCCAACACCGGGGAGCTGTTTTTT. Translating gives CASRPVFSGGPNTGELFF.

This clonotype was seen a handful of times. The gene calls are TRBV7-6 and TRBJ2-7; D is unclear. V was shortened by 4 bases and J by 2 bases, with 6 bases between the two germline ends. The CDR3 extends over 12 amino acids. Germline V lookup: CDR1 SGHVS, CDR2 FNYEAQ. This CDR3 reads CASSYDTYEQYF. The CDR3 nucleotides are TGTGCCAGCAGCTACGACACCTACGAGCAGTACTTC. Together with reference TRBV7-6 and TRBJ2-7, the CDR3 gives the full variable domain: GAGVSQSPRYKVTKRGQDVALRCDPISGHVSLYWYRQALGQGPEFLTYFNYEAQQDKSGLPNDRFSAERPEGSISTLTIQRTEQRDSAMYRCASSYDTYEQYFGPGTRLTVT.

The table lists this clonotype with a count of one. The rearrangement links TRBV9 to TRBJ2-1, with 9 bases matching TRBD1. The V segment lost 3 bases and the J segment 0 bases; nucleotides outside the gene matches: 4. Germline CDR1 reads SGDLS; CDR2 reads YYNGEE. The CDR3 length is 16 residues. This chain's CDR3 is CASSATGQGSYNEQFF. Here the CDR3 DNA reads TGTGCCAGCAGCGCTACGGGACAGGGCTCCTACAATGAGCAGTTCTTC.

This clonotype has a count of ten or more. The chain carries TRBV28 and TRBJ2-2, with D unresolved. Germline V lookup: CDR1 MDHEN, CDR2 SYDVKM. The CDR3 spans 13 residues. V lost 4 bases to trimming and J lost 7 bases, with 10 bases between them. The CDR3 sequence: CASSWSGHGELFF. The DNA of the CDR3 is TGTGCCAGCAGTTGGTCGGGTCACGGGGAGCTGTTTTTT.